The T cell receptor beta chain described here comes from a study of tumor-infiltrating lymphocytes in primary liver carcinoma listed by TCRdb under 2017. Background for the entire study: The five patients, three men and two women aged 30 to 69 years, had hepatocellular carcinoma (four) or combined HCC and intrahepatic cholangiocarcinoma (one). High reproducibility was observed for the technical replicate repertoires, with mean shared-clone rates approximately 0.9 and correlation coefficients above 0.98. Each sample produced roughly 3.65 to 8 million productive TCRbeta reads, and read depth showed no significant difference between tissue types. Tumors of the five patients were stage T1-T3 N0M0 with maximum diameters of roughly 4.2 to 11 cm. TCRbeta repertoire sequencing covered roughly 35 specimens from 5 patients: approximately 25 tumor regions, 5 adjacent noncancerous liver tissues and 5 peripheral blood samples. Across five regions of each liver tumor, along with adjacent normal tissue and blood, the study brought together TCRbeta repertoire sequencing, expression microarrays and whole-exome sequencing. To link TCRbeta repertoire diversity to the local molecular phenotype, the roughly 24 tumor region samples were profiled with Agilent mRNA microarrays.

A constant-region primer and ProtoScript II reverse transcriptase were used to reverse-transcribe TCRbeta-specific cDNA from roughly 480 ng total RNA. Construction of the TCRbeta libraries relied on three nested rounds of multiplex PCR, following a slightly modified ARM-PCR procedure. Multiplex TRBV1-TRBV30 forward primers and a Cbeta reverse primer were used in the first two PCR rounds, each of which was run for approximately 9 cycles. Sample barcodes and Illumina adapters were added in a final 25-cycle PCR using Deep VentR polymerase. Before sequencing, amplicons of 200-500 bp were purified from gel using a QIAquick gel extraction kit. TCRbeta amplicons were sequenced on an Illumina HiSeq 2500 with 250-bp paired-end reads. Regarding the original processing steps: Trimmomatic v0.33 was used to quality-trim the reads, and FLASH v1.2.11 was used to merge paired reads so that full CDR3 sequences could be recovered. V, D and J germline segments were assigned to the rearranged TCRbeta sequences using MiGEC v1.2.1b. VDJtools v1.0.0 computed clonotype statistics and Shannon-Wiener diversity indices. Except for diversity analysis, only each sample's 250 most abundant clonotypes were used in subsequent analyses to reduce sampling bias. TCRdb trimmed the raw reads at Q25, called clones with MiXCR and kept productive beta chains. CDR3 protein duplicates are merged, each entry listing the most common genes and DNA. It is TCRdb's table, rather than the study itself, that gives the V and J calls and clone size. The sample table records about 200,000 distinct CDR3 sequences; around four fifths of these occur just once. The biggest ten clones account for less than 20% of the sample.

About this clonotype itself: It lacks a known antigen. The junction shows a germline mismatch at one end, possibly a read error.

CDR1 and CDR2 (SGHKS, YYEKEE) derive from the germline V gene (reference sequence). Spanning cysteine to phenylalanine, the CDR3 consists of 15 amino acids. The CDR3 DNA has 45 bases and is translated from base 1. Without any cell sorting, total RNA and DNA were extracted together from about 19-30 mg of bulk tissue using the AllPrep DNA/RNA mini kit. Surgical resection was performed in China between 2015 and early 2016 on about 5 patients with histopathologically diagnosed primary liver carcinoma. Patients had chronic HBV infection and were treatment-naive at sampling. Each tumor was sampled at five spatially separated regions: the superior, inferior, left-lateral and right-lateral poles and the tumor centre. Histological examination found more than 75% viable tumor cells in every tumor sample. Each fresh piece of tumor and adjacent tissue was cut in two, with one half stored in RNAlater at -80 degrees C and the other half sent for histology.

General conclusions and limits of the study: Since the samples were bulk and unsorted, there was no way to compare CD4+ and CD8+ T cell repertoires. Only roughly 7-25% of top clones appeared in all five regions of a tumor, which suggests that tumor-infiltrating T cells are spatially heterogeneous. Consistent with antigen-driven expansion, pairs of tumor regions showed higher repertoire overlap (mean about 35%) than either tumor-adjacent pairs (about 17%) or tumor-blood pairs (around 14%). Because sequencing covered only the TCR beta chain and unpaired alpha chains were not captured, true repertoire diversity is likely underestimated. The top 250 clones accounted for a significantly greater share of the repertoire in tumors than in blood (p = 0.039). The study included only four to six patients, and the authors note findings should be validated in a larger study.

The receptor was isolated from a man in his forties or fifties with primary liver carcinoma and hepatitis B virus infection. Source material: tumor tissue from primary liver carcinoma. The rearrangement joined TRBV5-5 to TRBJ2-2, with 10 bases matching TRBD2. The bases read TGTGCCAGCAGTGGGACTAGCGTCTACGCCGGGGGGCTGTTTTTT. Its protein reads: CASSGTSVYAGGLFF.